Following are 29 T cell receptor beta chains from one sample sequenced in a study of T cells in Graves' hyperthyroidism and ophthalmopathy. What was amplified from RNA transcripts were TCR beta CDR3 regions. HTBI primers drove first-round RT-PCR of the TCR CDR3. TCRdb fed the multiplex PCR reads into MiXCR, producing one record per CDR3 protein. The sample shows fewer than 350,000 distinct CDR3 sequences, 20% to 25% of them seen only once. Sequencing input: blood. All receptors come from a woman in her forties or fifties with Graves' hyperthyroidism.

The chain recombines TRBV28 with TRBJ2-5, with TRBD2 matching over 7 bases. Germline V gene sequence: CDR1 MDHEN, CDR2 SYDVKM. Trimming at V came to 5 bases and at J to 1 base, leaving 7 bases not matched to a gene. This CDR3 comprises 15 residues. CDR3 sequence reads: CASSRGGPSQETQYF. In DNA, the CDR3 is TGTGCCAGCAGTCGCGGGGGACCCTCCCAAGAGACCCAGTACTTC.

This clonotype was seen at least ten times. The rearrangement links TRBV6-1 to TRBJ2-1, with D perhaps TRBD1 (5 bases). Germline V gives CDR1 MNHNS, CDR2 SASEGT. The CDR3 totals 16 residues. With 0 bases removed from V and 6 bases from J, the gap between germline ends came to 15 bases. The CDR3 DNA reads TGTGCCAGCAGTGAAGCGATCGGGCTGGGGCGCAATGAGCAGTTCTTC. Translation: CASSEAIGLGRNEQFF.

This clonotype has ten or more counts. The chain employs TRBV5-4 and TRBJ2-5; D might be TRBD1 or TRBD2, each matching 5 bases. Germline CDR1 and CDR2: SGHNT and YYREEE (reference sequence). The V end lost 2 bases, the J end lost 4 bases, and 12 bases lay between the germline ends. This CDR3 region has 14 residues. In nucleotides, the CDR3 is TGTGCCAGCAGCTTAAGGGCAGGGACAGAGACCCAGTACTTC. This sequence encodes CASSLRAGTETQYF.

This chain links TRBV6-1 with TRBJ1-5, with D unresolved. CDR1 and CDR2 from the germline V gene are MNHNS and SASEGT. The CDR3 is 15 amino acids. V lost 3 bases and J 0 bases, leaving 9 bases between the germline ends. Written as DNA, the CDR3 is TGTGCCAGCAGTGAGGGCAGTTATAGCAATCAGCCCCAGCATTTT. Protein sequence: CASSEGSYSNQPQHF.

This clonotype was seen ten or more times. This chain joins TRBV6-1 and TRBJ1-2; no definite D call. Germline V gene sequence: CDR1 MNHNS, CDR2 SASEGT. The CDR3 consists of 10 residues. Trimming pared 9 bases from V and 5 bases from J, leaving 7 bases between. The CDR3 nucleotides are TGTGCCAGTTCCGGATATGGCTACACCTTC. Amino acids: CASSGYGYTF.

The chain uses TRBV6-1 and TRBJ2-6; 9 bases line up with TRBD1. V was clipped by 7 bases and J by 1 base; unmatched bases: 17. In germline, CDR1 is MNHNS, CDR2 SASEGT. This CDR3 region has 20 residues. CDR3 DNA sequence: TGTGCCAGCAAACTCCAACAGGGGGCAGGTCTCTTTTCTGGGGCCAACGTCCTGACTTTC. Protein product: CASKLQQGAGLFSGANVLTF.

The table lists this clonotype with a few counts. The chain is built from TRBV4-1 and TRBJ1-6; possible D gene TRBD1, 6 bases. CDR3 length equals 15 residues. V was clipped by 1 base and J by 9 bases, with 13 bases between them. Germline values: CDR1 MGHRA, CDR2 YSYEKL. The CDR3 reads CASSQGFGGGSPLHF. The CDR3 nucleotides are TGCGCCAGCAGCCAAGGATTCGGGGGCGGTTCACCCCTCCACTTT.

The V and J genes are TRBV19 and TRBJ1-1; D call uncertain. Per germline, CDR1 LNHDA and CDR2 SQIVND (reference sequence). The V end was cut by 3 bases, the J end by 5 bases, with 7 bases between. This CDR3 contains 12 residues. The chain's CDR3 is CASSISETEAFF. DNA of the CDR3: TGTGCCAGTAGTATCAGCGAAACTGAAGCTTTCTTT.

This clonotype was observed many times. This chain connects TRBV2 to TRBJ1-2, with D possibly matching TRBD1 (6 bases). Trimming pared 3 bases from V and 3 bases from J, leaving 14 bases between. Germline loops: CDR1 SNHLY, CDR2 FYNNEI. The CDR3 runs 15 residues. Here the CDR3 DNA reads TGTGCCAGCAGTGATGCGGACAGCTACCACTATGGCTACACCTTC. The encoded protein is CASSDADSYHYGYTF.

Ten or more counts support this clonotype. The genes are TRBV5-1 and TRBJ2-1; TRBD2 matches at 9 bases. This CDR3 comprises 15 residues. Germline-derived CDR1 and CDR2 are SGHRS and YFSETQ. After removal of 3 bases from V and 6 bases from J, the junction contained 7 bases not matched to a gene. CDR3 nucleotide sequence: TGCGCCAGCAGCTGGAGCGGGGGGAGGGTCAATGAGCAGTTCTTC. Its protein product is CASSWSGGRVNEQFF.

V usage is TRBV9 and J usage is TRBJ2-1; TRBD2 agrees at 11 bases. V lost 4 bases, J lost 9 bases, and 12 bases stayed unmatched. The germline V gene encodes CDR1 SGDLS and CDR2 YYNGEE. This CDR3 contains 16 residues. DNA of the CDR3: TGTGCCAGCAGCTTTAAGGTTCTAGCGGGGGGTTTTGAGCAGTTCTTC. Its protein product is CASSFKVLAGGFEQFF.

In its sample, this clonotype was seen many times. The chain links TRBV20-1 to TRBJ2-7; 9 nucleotides agree with TRBD1. Germline lookup yields CDR1 DFQATT and CDR2 SNEGSKA (reference sequence). The CDR3 extends over 12 amino acids. V was pared by 5 bases and J by 6 bases, with 5 bases of the junction left unmatched. The chain's CDR3 is CSAAGQGGEQYF. CDR3 coding DNA: TGCAGTGCTGCGGGACAGGGCGGCGAGCAGTACTTC.

In this sample, this clonotype turned up a few times. Being one base from a much bigger clone, this may be a read error. The V and J genes are TRBV5-6 and TRBJ1-2; possible D gene TRBD1, 5 bases. The CDR3 length is 13 residues. Germline CDR1 is SGHDT and CDR2 is YYEEEE. Trimming stripped 7 bases from V and 6 bases from J, with 16 bases between. The CDR3 protein is CASGPGSTHGYTF. The DNA for the CDR3 is TGTGCCAGCGGCCCAGGGTCCACGCATGGCTACACCTTC.

The genes are TRBV15 and TRBJ2-1, with 7 nucleotides matching TRBD2. The CDR3 extends over 19 amino acids. Germline trimming cut 1 base from V and 0 bases from J; bases unmatched to any gene: 12. The germline CDR1 and CDR2 sequences are LNHNV and YYDKDF (reference sequence). As DNA, the CDR3 is TGTGCCACCAGCAGAGGAGCGGGGCGGGAGTGGAGCTCCTACAATGAGCAGTTCTTC. Translated, it gives CATSRGAGREWSSYNEQFF.

A note on this clonotype: With a much larger clone just one base away, this may be a read error. The chain combines TRBV18 with TRBJ2-7, with a tentative D call TRBD1 (6 bases). Trimming left V 8 bases short and J 3 bases short, with 17 bases between. This CDR3 spans 14 amino acids. Germline CDR1 is KGHSH and CDR2 is LQKENI. The DNA of the CDR3 is TGTGCCAGCCGGCGGACAGAGGAAGGCTACGAGCAGTACTTC. Translation gives CASRRTEEGYEQYF.

The chain joins TRBV10-3 to TRBJ2-3, with TRBD2 matching over 8 bases. The CDR3 is made up of 14 amino acids. Germline lookup yields CDR1 ENHRY and CDR2 SYGVKD. With 5 bases clipped from V and 4 bases from J, the junction kept 5 bases outside the gene matches. CDR3 amino acids: CAISQRELSDTQYF. In nucleotides, the CDR3 is TGTGCCATCAGTCAGCGGGAGCTTTCAGATACGCAGTATTTT.

This clonotype was seen at least ten times. This chain links TRBV14 with TRBJ2-1; no firm D call. In germline, CDR1 is SGHDN, CDR2 FVKESK. Trimming pared 4 bases from V and 3 bases from J, leaving 13 bases between. The CDR3 extends over 15 amino acids. The CDR3 protein is CASSPQDGRYNEQFF. The CDR3 region has the DNA TGTGCCAGCAGCCCCCAGGACGGGCGCTACAATGAGCAGTTCTTC.

The sample holds many counts of this clonotype. This sequence joins TRBV2 and TRBJ2-4, with unresolved D. Trimming pared 3 bases from V and 0 bases from J, leaving 6 bases between. The CDR3 is made up of 14 amino acids. Germline assignment: CDR1 SNHLY and CDR2 FYNNEI. The CDR3 loop is CASSEQLAKNIQYF. DNA of the CDR3: TGTGCCAGCAGTGAGCAATTAGCCAAAAACATTCAGTACTTC. The full variable domain, with the rest looked up from reference TRBV2 and TRBJ2-4, is EPEVTQTPSHQVTQMGQEVILRCVPISNHLYFYWYRQILGQKVEFLVSFYNNEISEKSEIFDDQFSVERPDGSNFTLKIRSTKLEDSAMYFCASSEQLAKNIQYFGAGTRLSVL.

There are many counts of this clonotype. The CDR3 coding sequence is TGTGCCAGCAGGTGGGGAGTGGATGAGCAGTTCTTC. Translating it yields CASRWGVDEQFF. This chain uses TRBV11-2 with TRBJ2-1; possible D gene TRBD2, 5 bases. The CDR3 is 12 amino acids. The germline V and J ends were trimmed by 6 bases and 8 bases, with 11 bases remaining between them. Germline V lookup: CDR1 SGHAT, CDR2 FQNNGV.

V is TRBV7-3 and J is TRBJ1-6; TRBD1 matches 7 bases. Trimming took 2 bases from V and 10 from J; bases not matched to a gene: 17. The CDR3 runs 18 residues. Germline V CDR1 and CDR2: SGHTA, FQGTGA. The CDR3 sequence is CASSLSALRQGKKSPLHF. As DNA, the CDR3 is TGTGCCAGCAGCTTATCCGCCCTCCGACAGGGTAAAAAATCACCCCTCCACTTT.

V usage is TRBV12-3 or TRBV12-4 and J usage is TRBJ1-1; D gene unclear. The CDR3 runs to 13 residues. V lost 4 bases and J 4 bases, leaving 10 bases between the germline ends. This chain's CDR3 is CASSSGRATEAFF. The CDR3 bases are TGTGCCAGCAGTTCTGGTAGAGCCACTGAAGCTTTCTTT.

The CDR3 spells CASSPRQDRTNEKLFF. Written as DNA, the CDR3 is TGTGCCAGCAGCCCCCGACAGGATCGCACTAATGAAAAACTGTTTTTT. This chain connects TRBV7-9 to TRBJ1-4; a weak D match, TRBD1 (6 bases). Trimming removed 5 bases at V and 2 bases at J, with 15 bases between. The CDR3 consists of 16 residues. The germline CDR1 and CDR2 sequences are SEHNR and FQNEAQ (reference sequence).

Regarding this clonotype: A much larger clone lies a single base off, so this may be a read error. The CDR3 region has the DNA TGTGCCAGCACCTCCTTAGGGACTAGCAGGGCTAGCACAGATACGCAGTATTTT. Protein: CASTSLGTSRASTDTQYF. V usage is TRBV12-3 or TRBV12-4 and J usage is TRBJ2-3; 9 nucleotides align to TRBD2. This CDR3 spans 18 amino acids. The junction had 14 bases not matched to a gene; V was cut back by 7 bases and J by 0 bases.

This clonotype was observed at least ten times. The chain joins TRBV7-9 to TRBJ2-5; D might be TRBD1 or TRBD2, each matching 9 bases. Germline CDR1 and CDR2: SEHNR and FQNEAQ (reference sequence). V lost 7 bases, J lost 13 bases, and 22 bases lay in between. This CDR3 is 13 amino acids long. In DNA form, the CDR3 reads TGTGCCAGCACTCCTAGCGGGACAGGGAAATTGTACTTC. The encoded protein is CASTPSGTGKLYF.

The V gene is TRBV6-1, the J gene TRBJ1-6; D ambiguous. The CDR3 has 16 residues. V was shortened by 1 base and J by 5 bases, with 12 bases between the two germline ends. Germline V gene data show CDR1 as MNHNS and CDR2 as SASEGT. The CDR3 here is CASSEGGRPDNSPLHF. The DNA for the CDR3 is TGTGCCAGCAGTGAAGGCGGCAGGCCAGATAATTCACCCCTCCACTTT.

This clonotype has ten or more counts. The rearrangement joins TRBV12-3 or TRBV12-4 to TRBJ1-2; 8 bases align to TRBD1. The junction had 7 bases not matched to a gene; V was cut back by 7 bases and J by 6 bases. The CDR3 runs to 13 residues. The DNA of the CDR3 is TGTGCCAGCAACGATAGACAGGGGAATGGCTACACCTTC. It is translated as CASNDRQGNGYTF.

The chain uses TRBV28 and TRBJ2-7; D perhaps matches TRBD1 (5 bases). CDR3 length: 12 amino acids. Germline V CDR1 and CDR2: MDHEN, SYDVKM. The V gene lost 7 bases and the J gene lost 6 bases, with 13 bases spanning the gap. In nucleotides, the CDR3 is TGTGCCAGCACCTCAGGGTTCTCCGAGCAGTACTTC. It translates to CASTSGFSEQYF.

J is TRBJ2-3 and V is TRBV5-4, with 8 nucleotides matching TRBD1. The CDR3 contains 14 residues. The V gene end was trimmed by 4 bases and the J gene end by 5 bases; junction bases not matched to a gene: 6. Germline V gene lookup returns CDR1 SGHNT and CDR2 YYREEE (reference sequence). The CDR3 loop is CASSPQGAVDTQYF. CDR3 sequence (DNA): TGTGCCAGCAGCCCCCAGGGGGCCGTAGATACGCAGTATTTT. The variable domain in full, completed from reference TRBV5-4 and TRBJ2-3, reads ETGVTQSPTHLIKTRGQQVTLRCSSQSGHNTVSWYQQALGQGPQFIFQYYREEENGRGNFPPRFSGLQFPNYSSELNVNALELDDSALYLCASSPQGAVDTQYFGPGTRLTVL.

The CDR3 region is CASSLGTGVGETQYF. In DNA form, the CDR3 reads TGCGCCAGCAGCTTGGGGACAGGGGTTGGGGAGACCCAGTACTTC. The V gene is TRBV5-1, the J gene TRBJ2-5; 9 nucleotides align to TRBD1. CDR3 size: 15 residues. CDR1 SGHRS and CDR2 YFSETQ come from the germline V gene. With 0 bases clipped from V and 5 bases from J, the junction kept 5 bases outside the gene matches. The full variable domain, with the rest looked up from reference TRBV5-1 and TRBJ2-5, is KAGVTQTPRYLIKTRGQQVTLSCSPISGHRSVSWYQQTPGQGLQFLFEYFSETQRNKGNFPGRFSGRQFSNSRSEMNVSTLELGDSALYLCASSLGTGVGETQYFGPGTRLLVL.